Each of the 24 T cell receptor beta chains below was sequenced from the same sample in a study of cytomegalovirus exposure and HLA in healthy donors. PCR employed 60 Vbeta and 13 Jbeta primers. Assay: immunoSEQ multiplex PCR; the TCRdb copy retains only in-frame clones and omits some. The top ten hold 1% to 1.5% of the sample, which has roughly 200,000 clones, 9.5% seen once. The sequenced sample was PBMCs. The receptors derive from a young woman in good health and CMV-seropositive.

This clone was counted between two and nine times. The DNA of the CDR3 is TGTGCCAGCAGTGAACCGGGACAGGGTGATGAGACCCAGTACTTC. Translation: CASSEPGQGDETQYF. The chain joins TRBV6-1 to TRBJ2-5; the match to TRBD1 covers 9 bases. The CDR3 is made up of 15 amino acids. Germline values: CDR1 MNHNS, CDR2 SASEGT. Trimming at V came to 2 bases and at J to 5 bases, leaving 6 bases not matched to a gene.

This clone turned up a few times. CDR3 residues: CASSFSGNEQFF. CDR3 DNA sequence: TGTGCCAGCAGCTTCAGCGGCAATGAGCAGTTCTTC. The chain employs TRBV5-6 and TRBJ2-1; a possible D gene is TRBD2 (5 bases). V dropped 2 bases and J dropped 6 bases, with 6 bases sitting between them. CDR1 SGHDT and CDR2 YYEEEE come from the germline V gene. The CDR3 sequence is 12 residues long.

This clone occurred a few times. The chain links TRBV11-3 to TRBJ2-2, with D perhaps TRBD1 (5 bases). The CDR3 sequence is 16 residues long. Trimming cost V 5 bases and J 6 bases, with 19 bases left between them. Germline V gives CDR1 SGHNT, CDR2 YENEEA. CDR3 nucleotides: TGTGCCAGCAGCCCTCGACAGACCCTTGTAGCCGGGGAGCTGTTTTTT. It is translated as CASSPRQTLVAGELFF.

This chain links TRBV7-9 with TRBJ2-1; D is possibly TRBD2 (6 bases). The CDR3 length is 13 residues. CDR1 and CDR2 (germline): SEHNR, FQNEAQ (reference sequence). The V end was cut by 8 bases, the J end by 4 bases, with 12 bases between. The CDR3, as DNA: TGTGCCAGCCGGGACTCGCTTTACAATGAGCAGTTCTTC. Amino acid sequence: CASRDSLYNEQFF.

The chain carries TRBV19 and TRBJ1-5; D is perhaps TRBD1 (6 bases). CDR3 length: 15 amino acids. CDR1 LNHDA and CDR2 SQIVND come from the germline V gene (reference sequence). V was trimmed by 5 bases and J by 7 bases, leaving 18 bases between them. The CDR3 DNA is TGTGCCAGTAGTCCCAGGGGAGGGGAAGGACAGCCCCAGCATTTT. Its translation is CASSPRGGEGQPQHF.

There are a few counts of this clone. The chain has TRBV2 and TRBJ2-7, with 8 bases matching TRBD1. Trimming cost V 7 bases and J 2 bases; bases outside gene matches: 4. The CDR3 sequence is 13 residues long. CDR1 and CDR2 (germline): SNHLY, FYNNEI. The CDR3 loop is CASTLTGAYEQYF. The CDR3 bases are TGTGCCAGCACTTTGACAGGGGCCTACGAGCAGTACTTC.

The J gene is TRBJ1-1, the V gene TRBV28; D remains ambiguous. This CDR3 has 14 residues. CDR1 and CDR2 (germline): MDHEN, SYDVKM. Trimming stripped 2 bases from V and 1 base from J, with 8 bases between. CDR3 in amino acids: CASSLTLGNTEAFF. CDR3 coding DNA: TGTGCCAGCAGTTTAACTCTAGGGAACACTGAAGCTTTCTTT. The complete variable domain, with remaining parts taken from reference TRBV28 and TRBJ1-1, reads DVKVTQSSRYLVKRTGEKVFLECVQDMDHENMFWYRQDPGLGLRLIYFSYDVKMKEKGDIPEGYSVSREKKERFSLILESASTNQTSMYLCASSLTLGNTEAFFGQGTRLTVV.

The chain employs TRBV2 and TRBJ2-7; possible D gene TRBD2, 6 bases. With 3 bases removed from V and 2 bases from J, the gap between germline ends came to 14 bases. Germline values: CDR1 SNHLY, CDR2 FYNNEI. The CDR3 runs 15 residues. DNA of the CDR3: TGTGCCAGCAGTGAGGTGGCGGGAAGAACCTACGAGCAGTACTTC. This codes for CASSEVAGRTYEQYF.

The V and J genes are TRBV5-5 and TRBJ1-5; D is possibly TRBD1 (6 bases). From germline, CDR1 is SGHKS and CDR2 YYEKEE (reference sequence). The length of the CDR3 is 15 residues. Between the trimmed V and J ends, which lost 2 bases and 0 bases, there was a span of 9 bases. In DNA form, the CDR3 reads TGTGCCAGCAGCTTTTCCAGGGGTAGCAATCAGCCCCAGCATTTT. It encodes CASSFSRGSNQPQHF.

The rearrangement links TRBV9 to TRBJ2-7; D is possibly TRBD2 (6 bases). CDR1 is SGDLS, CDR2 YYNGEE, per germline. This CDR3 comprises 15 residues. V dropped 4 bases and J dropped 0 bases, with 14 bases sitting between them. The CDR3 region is CASSTSGGNSYEQYF. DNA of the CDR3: TGTGCCAGCAGCACATCCGGGGGAAACTCCTACGAGCAGTACTTC. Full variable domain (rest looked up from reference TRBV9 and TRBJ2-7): DSGVTQTPKHLITATGQRVTLRCSPRSGDLSVYWYQQSLDQGLQFLIQYYNGEERAKGNILERFSAQQFPDLHSELNLSSLELGDSALYFCASSTSGGNSYEQYFGPGTRLTVT.

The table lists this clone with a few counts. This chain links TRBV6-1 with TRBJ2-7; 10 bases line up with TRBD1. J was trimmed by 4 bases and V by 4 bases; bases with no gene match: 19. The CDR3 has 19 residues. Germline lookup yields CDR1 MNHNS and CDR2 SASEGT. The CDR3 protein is CASSARSTRMGQGMYEQYF. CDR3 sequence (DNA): TGTGCCAGCAGTGCCCGATCTACACGAATGGGACAGGGGATGTACGAGCAGTACTTC.

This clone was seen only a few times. CDR3 nucleotide sequence: TGTGCCAGTAGTACCGACGGTTGGGGCTTCTTGGACTATGGCTACACCTTC. Translated: CASSTDGWGFLDYGYTF. This sequence joins TRBV19 and TRBJ1-2; tentative D call: TRBD1 (5 bases). Germline CDR1 LNHDA, CDR2 SQIVND (reference sequence). The V gene lost 4 bases and the J gene lost 3 bases, with 21 bases spanning the gap. This CDR3 spans 17 amino acids.

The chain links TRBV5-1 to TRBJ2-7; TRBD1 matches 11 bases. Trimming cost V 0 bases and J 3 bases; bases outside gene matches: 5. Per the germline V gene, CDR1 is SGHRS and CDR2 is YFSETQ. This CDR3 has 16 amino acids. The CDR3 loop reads CASSLASGTGGYEQYF. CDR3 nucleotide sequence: TGCGCCAGCAGCTTGGCTTCGGGGACAGGGGGCTACGAGCAGTACTTC. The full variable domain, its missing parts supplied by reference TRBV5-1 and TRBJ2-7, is KAGVTQTPRYLIKTRGQQVTLSCSPISGHRSVSWYQQTPGQGLQFLFEYFSETQRNKGNFPGRFSGRQFSNSRSEMNVSTLELGDSALYLCASSLASGTGGYEQYFGPGTRLTVT.

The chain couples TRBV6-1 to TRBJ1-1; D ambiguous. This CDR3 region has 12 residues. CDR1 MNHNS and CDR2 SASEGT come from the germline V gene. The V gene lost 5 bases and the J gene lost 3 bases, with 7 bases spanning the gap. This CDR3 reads CASSRRDTEAFF. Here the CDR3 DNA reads TGTGCCAGCAGTCGGAGAGACACTGAAGCTTTCTTT.

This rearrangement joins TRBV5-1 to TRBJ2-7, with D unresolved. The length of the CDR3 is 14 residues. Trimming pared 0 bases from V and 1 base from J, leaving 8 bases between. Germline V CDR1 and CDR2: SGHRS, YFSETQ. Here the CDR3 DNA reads TGCGCCAGCAGCTTGGATCCCAGATCCTACGAGCAGTACTTC. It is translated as CASSLDPRSYEQYF.

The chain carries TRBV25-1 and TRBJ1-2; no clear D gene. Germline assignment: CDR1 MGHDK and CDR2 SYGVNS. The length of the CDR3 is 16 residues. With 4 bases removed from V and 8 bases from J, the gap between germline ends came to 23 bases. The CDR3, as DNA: TGTGCCAGCAGTGTCACCCTCGGGGAGGGAAGATGGGGCTACACCTTC. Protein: CASSVTLGEGRWGYTF.

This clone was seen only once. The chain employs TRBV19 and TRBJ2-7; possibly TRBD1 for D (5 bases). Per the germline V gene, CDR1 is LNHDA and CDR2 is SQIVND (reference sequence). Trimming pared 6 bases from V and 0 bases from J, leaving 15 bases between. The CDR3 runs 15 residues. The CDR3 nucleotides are TGTGCCAGTAGGAAAGGGGCAGGGCGCTCCTACGAGCAGTACTTC. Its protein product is CASRKGAGRSYEQYF.

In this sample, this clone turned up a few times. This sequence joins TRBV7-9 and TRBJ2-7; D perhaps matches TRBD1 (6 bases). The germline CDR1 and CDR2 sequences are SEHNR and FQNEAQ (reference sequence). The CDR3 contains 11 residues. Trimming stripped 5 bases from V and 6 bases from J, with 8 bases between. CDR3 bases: TGTGCCAGCAGCACAGGGACCGAGCAGTACTTC. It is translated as CASSTGTEQYF.

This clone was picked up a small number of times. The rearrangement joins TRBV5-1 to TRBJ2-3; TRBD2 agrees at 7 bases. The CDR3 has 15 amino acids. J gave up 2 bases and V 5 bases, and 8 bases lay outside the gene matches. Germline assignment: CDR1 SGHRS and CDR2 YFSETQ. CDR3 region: CASSRQSGNTDTQYF. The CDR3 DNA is TGCGCCAGCAGTCGTCAGAGCGGGAACACAGATACGCAGTATTTT.

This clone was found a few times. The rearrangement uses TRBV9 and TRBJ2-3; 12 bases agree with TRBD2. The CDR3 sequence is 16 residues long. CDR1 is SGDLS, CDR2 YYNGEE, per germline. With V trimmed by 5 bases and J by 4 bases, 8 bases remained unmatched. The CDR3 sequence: CASRPTSGRLADTQYF. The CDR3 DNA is TGTGCCAGCAGACCGACTAGCGGGAGACTGGCAGATACGCAGTATTTT. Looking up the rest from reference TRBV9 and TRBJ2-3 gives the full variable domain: DSGVTQTPKHLITATGQRVTLRCSPRSGDLSVYWYQQSLDQGLQFLIQYYNGEERAKGNILERFSAQQFPDLHSELNLSSLELGDSALYFCASRPTSGRLADTQYFGPGTRLTVL.

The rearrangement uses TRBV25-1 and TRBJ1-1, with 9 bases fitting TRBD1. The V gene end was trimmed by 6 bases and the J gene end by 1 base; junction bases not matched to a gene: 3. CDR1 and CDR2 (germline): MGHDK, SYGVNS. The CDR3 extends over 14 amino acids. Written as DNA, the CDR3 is TGTGCCAGCAGGGAGGGACAGGGGAACACTGAAGCTTTCTTT. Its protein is CASREGQGNTEAFF.

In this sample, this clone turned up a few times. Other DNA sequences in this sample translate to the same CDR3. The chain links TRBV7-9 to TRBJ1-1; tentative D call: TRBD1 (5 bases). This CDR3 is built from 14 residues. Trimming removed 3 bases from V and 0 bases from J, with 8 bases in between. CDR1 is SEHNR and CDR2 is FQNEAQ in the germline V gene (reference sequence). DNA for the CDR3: TGTGCCAGCAGCTTTCGGGGGATGAACACTGAAGCTTTCTTT. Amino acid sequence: CASSFRGMNTEAFF.

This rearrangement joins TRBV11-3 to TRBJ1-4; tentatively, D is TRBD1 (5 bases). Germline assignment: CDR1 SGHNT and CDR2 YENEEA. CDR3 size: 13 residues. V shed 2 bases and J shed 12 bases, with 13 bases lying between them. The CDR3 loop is CASSLMDISQLFF. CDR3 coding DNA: TGTGCCAGCAGCTTAATGGACATATCACAACTGTTTTTT.

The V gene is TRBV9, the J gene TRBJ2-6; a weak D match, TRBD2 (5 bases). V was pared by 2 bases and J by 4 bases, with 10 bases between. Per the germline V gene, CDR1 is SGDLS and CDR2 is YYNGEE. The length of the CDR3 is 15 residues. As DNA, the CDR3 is TGTGCCAGCAGCGTCCTAGCTTCCGGGGCCAACGTCCTGACTTTC. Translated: CASSVLASGANVLTF.